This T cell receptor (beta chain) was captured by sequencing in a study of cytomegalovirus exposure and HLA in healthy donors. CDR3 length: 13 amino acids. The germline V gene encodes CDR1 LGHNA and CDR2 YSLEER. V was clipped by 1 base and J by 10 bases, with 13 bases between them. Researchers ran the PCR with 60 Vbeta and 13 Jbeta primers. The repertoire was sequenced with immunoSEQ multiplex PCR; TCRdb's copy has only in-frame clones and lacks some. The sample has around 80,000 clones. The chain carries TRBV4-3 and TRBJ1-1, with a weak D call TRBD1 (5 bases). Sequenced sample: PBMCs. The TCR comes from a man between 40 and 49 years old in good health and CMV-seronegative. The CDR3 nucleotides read TGCGCCAGCAGCCAAGGGATGGGGGGAGGAGCTTTCTTT. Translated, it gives CASSQGMGGGAFF.